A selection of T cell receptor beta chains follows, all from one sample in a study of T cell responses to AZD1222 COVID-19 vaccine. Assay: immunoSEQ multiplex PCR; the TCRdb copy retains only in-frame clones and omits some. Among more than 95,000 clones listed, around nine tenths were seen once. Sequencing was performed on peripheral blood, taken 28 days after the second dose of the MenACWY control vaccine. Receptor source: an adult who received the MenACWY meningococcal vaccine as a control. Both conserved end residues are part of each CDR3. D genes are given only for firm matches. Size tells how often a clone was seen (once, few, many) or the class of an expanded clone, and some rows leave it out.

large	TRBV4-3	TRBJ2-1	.	TGCGCCAGCAGCCCAGCTCTTGGTGGATCCTACAATGAGCAGTTCTTC	CASSPALGGSYNEQFF
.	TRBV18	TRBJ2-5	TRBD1	TGTGCCAGCTCATCCGGACAGGGGGCCCAAGAGACCCAGTACTTC	CASSSGQGAQETQYF
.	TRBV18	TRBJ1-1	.	TGTGCCAGCTCACTAACCTGGAGGGGGGAGAACACTGAAGCTTTCTTT	CASSLTWRGENTEAFF
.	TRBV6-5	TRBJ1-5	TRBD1	TGTGCCAGCAGTACGGACAGGGGAAGCAATCAGCCCCAGCATTTT	CASSTDRGSNQPQHF
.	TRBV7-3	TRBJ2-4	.	TGTGCCAGCAGCTTACAGGGGCGGGACATTCAGTACTTC	CASSLQGRDIQYF
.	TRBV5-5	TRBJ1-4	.	TGTGCCAGCAGCTTTGGCAGGGCCAATGGTAATGAAAAACTGTTTTTT	CASSFGRANGNEKLFF
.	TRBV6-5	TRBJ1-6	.	TGTGCCAGCAGTTCCGCGGGCGGGTTCTATAATTCACCCCTCCACTTT	CASSSAGGFYNSPLHF
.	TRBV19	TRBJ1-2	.	TGTGCCAGTAGAGGGACGCTCTATGGCTACACCTTC	CASRGTLYGYTF
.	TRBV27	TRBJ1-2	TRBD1	TGTGCCAGCAGCCCTACGTTATCGACAGGGCGGAACTATGGCTACACCTTC	CASSPTLSTGRNYGYTF
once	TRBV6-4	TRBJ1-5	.	TGTGCCAGCAGTGACGGACTGGATCAGCCCCAGCATTTT	CASSDGLDQPQHF
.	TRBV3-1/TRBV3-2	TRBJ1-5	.	TGTGCCAGCAGCCTTGTAGAAACAGGGAATAGCAATCAGCCCCAGCATTTT	CASSLVETGNSNQPQHF
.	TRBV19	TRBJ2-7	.	TGTGCCAGTAGTATCGGCAGACAGGTCTCCTACGAGCAGTACTTC	CASSIGRQVSYEQYF
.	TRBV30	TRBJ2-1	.	TGTGCCTGGAGTGTCTCAACTGGCTACAATGAGCAGTTCTTC	CAWSVSTGYNEQFF
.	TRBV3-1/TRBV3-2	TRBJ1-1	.	TGTGCCAGCAGCCAAACTTTGGCAGGACAGAACACTGAAGCTTTCTTT	CASSQTLAGQNTEAFF
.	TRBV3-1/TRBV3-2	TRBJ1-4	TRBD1	TGTGCCAGCAGCCCGCGGACAGGGGGCGCGAGGGGTGAAAAACTGTTTTTT	CASSPRTGGARGEKLFF
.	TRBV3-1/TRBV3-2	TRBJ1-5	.	TGTGCCAGCAGCCAAGGACAGACCAATCAGCCCCAGCATTTT	CASSQGQTNQPQHF
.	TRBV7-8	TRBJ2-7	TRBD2	TGTGCCAGCAGCACCCCACTAGCGGGCTACGCCTACGAGCAGTACTTC	CASSTPLAGYAYEQYF
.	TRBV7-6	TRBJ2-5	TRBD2	TGTGCCAGCAGCTTAGGCCCTTGGGGAGGGTCGGGTGAGACCCAGTACTTC	CASSLGPWGGSGETQYF
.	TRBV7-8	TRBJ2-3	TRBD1	TGTGCCAGCAGCTTAAACCGGGACAGGGGTTTAGATACGCAGTATTTT	CASSLNRDRGLDTQYF
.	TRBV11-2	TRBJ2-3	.	TGTGCCAGCAGCTCGGGAGTGCAGGGAGGCACAGATACGCAGTATTTT	CASSSGVQGGTDTQYF
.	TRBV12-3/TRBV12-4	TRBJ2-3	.	TGTGCCAGCAGTTTTCGGGGATATGATACGCAGTATTTT	CASSFRGYDTQYF
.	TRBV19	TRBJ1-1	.	TGTGCCAGTAGTATCCGGGGATACACTGAAGCTTTCTTT	CASSIRGYTEAFF
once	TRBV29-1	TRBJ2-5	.	TGCAGCGTTGGGCTAGGGTCGGTGGAGACCCAGTACTTC	CSVGLGSVETQYF
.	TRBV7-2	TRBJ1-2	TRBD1	TGTGCCAGCAGCTTAGGATGGACCGGGACAGACTATGGCTACACCTTC	CASSLGWTGTDYGYTF
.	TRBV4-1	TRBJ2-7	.	TGCGCCAGCAGCCCCACCGGGACAATCTCCGAGCAGTACTTC	CASSPTGTISEQYF
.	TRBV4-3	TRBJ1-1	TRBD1	TGCGCCAGCAGCCAAGAAGCTGTGAGACAGGGAATTGCTGAAGCTTTCTTT	CASSQEAVRQGIAEAFF
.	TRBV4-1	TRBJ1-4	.	TGCGCCAGCAGCCAAAGATGGGGGGATAATGAAAAACTGTTTTTT	CASSQRWGDNEKLFF
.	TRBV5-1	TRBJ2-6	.	TGCGCCAGCAGCCTGGACGTAGCTGGGGCCAACGTCCTGACTTTC	CASSLDVAGANVLTF
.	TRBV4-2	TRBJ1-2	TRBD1	TGTGCCAGCAGCCACCAACAGACAGGGCGCTATGGCTACACCTTC	CASSHQQTGRYGYTF
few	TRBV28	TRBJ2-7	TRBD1	TGTGCCAGCAGTTCCCCGGACAGGGAGCTCTCCTACGAGCAGTACTTC	CASSSPDRELSYEQYF
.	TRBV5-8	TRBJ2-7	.	TGTGCCAGCAGCCTCGGGTTCGACGAGCAGTACTTC	CASSLGFDEQYF
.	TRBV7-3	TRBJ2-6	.	TGTGCCAGCAGCCGGACCGGGACACCTGGGGCCAACGTCCTGACTTTC	CASSRTGTPGANVLTF
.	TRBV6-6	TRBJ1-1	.	TGTGCCAGCAGTACACGGGGGAACACTGAAGCTTTCTTT	CASSTRGNTEAFF
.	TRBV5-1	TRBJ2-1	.	TGCGCCAGCAGCTTATCCACTCAGTCCTACAATGAGCAGTTCTTC	CASSLSTQSYNEQFF
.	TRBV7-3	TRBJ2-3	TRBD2	TGTGCCAGCAGCCTTTCACAAGCGGGGGGGCGTGATACGCAGTATTTT	CASSLSQAGGRDTQYF
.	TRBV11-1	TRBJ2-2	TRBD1	TGTGCCAGCAGCAGACAGGGGACGCCGAACACCGGGGAGCTGTTTTTT	CASSRQGTPNTGELFF
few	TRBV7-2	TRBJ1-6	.	TGTGCCAGCAGGCGTACACCGAGCTCCTATAATTCACCCCTCCACTTT	CASRRTPSSYNSPLHF
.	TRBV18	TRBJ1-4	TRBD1	TGTGCCAGCTCTCGGACAGGGGTATCTAATGAAAAACTGTTTTTT	CASSRTGVSNEKLFF
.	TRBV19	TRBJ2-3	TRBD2	TGTGCCAGTAGTATTACTAGCGGGGTTTATACGCAGTATTTT	CASSITSGVYTQYF
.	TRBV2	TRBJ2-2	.	TGTGCCAGCCACCAGGACGGAAGAGGGGAGCTGTTTTTT	CASHQDGRGELFF
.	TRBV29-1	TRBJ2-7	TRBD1	TGCAGCGTCTTTCGGGACAGGGAGTACTTC	CSVFRDREYF
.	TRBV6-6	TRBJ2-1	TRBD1	TGTGCCAGCAGTTACTCAGGACAGGGGGCGCGGGTGGAGCAGTTCTTC	CASSYSGQGARVEQFF